This T cell receptor beta chain was recorded in a study of blood T cell repertoires in COVID-19. On the study more broadly: COVID-19 samples from acute and convalescent phases originated in the United States, Italy and Spain. The analysed material was cDNA or gDNA that came from T cells, B-cell-depleted T cells, or PBMCs.

The sample holds a few counts of this clone. Authors' analysis steps: Reference gene primer amplification in the assay estimated nucleated cell counts. Data came from immunoSEQ multiplex PCR; TCRdb stores just in-frame clones and leaves some out. V and J calls and clone size are those listed in that table; D and trimming were worked out from the DNA. The table lists 95,000 to 150,000 clones, 60% to 85% of them singletons, with under 0.95% in the top ten. The junction had 5 bases not matched to a gene; V was cut back by 7 bases and J by 3 bases. Per the germline V gene, CDR1 is MNHGY and CDR2 is SAAAGT. The CDR3 covers 13 residues.

The rearrangement uses TRBV6-8 and TRBJ1-1, with TRBD1 matching 7 bases. Source material: peripheral blood. The receptor was isolated from a human donor with acute or convalescent COVID-19. The donor label of this sample is uncertain. The CDR3 region has the DNA TGTGCCAGCATGCTAACAGGGGACACTGAAGCTTTCTTT. Translated: CASMLTGDTEAFF.